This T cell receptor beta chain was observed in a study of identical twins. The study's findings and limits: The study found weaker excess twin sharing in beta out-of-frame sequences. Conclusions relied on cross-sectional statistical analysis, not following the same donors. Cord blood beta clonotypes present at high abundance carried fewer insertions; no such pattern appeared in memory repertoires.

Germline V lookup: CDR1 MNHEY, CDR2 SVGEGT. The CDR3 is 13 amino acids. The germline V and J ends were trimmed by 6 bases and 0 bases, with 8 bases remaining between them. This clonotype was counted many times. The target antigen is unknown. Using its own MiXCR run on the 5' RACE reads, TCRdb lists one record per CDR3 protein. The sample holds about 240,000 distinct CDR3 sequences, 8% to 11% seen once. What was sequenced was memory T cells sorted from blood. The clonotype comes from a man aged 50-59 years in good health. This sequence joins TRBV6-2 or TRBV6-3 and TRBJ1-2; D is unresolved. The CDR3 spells CASSLKANYGYTF. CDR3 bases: TGTGCCAGCAGCCTCAAAGCTAACTATGGCTACACCTTC.